Listed below are T cell receptor beta chains from one sample, sequenced in a study of T-cell reconstitution after alpha-beta-depleted transplantation in children. Via MiXCR, TCRdb re-called the PCR reads, giving one row per CDR3 protein. The profile shows 250,000 to 350,000 distinct CDR3 sequences, about a tenth of them singletons. The specimen was PBMCs from the stem cell graft donor, collected from the stem cell graft. The origin of the receptors is a human donor who donated a stem cell graft to a child with SCID. CDR3s include the opening cysteine and the closing phenylalanine or tryptophan. Fields, in order: CDR3 DNA, CDR3 protein, clone size, J gene, D gene, V gene. A D gene is named only where the DNA matches it firmly. Size values are once, few and many counts, or a class for expanded clones, and some rows have none.

CDR3nt: TGCAGCTCCCGGGACAGGGGTGATCGGGAGACCCAGTACTTC
CDR3aa: CSSRDRGDRETQYF
abundance: few
j_gene: TRBJ2-5
d_gene: TRBD1
v_gene: TRBV29-1

CDR3nt: TGTGCCAGCAGTTGGGGTGGGGCGACTGAAGCTTTCTTT
CDR3aa: CASSWGGATEAFF
abundance: NA
j_gene: TRBJ1-1
d_gene: NA
v_gene: TRBV12-3/TRBV12-4

CDR3nt: TGTGCCAGCAGCTTAGGGTACAACTCCTACGAGCAGTACTTC
CDR3aa: CASSLGYNSYEQYF
abundance: NA
j_gene: TRBJ2-7
d_gene: NA
v_gene: TRBV7-2

CDR3nt: TGCAGTGCTAGCTTGGGGGAGAATACGCAGTATTTT
CDR3aa: CSASLGENTQYF
abundance: NA
j_gene: TRBJ2-3
d_gene: NA
v_gene: TRBV20-1

CDR3nt: TGTGCCAGCAGTGAAAGAAGCGCGGGCGGCACCGGGGAGCTGTTTTTT
CDR3aa: CASSERSAGGTGELFF
abundance: NA
j_gene: TRBJ2-2
d_gene: NA
v_gene: TRBV2

CDR3nt: TGTGCCAGCAGCTTGGCCGGGGTCCCGAACACTGAAGCTTTCTTT
CDR3aa: CASSLAGVPNTEAFF
abundance: many
j_gene: TRBJ1-1
d_gene: NA
v_gene: TRBV5-5

CDR3nt: TGTGCCAGCAGCTCCCTAGGTTTGGGGACTTCCTACGAGCAGTACTTC
CDR3aa: CASSSLGLGTSYEQYF
abundance: many
j_gene: TRBJ2-7
d_gene: NA
v_gene: TRBV7-9

CDR3nt: TGTGCCAGCAGCCAAAGACTAGCGGGGGGCACCGGGGAGCTGTTTTTT
CDR3aa: CASSQRLAGGTGELFF
abundance: many
j_gene: TRBJ2-2
d_gene: TRBD2
v_gene: TRBV3-1

CDR3nt: TGCGCCAGCAGCCTCGGACTAGCGGGTCCGAGCTCCTACGAGCAGTACTTC
CDR3aa: CASSLGLAGPSSYEQYF
abundance: NA
j_gene: TRBJ2-7
d_gene: TRBD2
v_gene: TRBV4-1

CDR3nt: TGTGCCAGCAGCCCAAGAATCACAGCGGGGGGAAACTACAATGAGCAGTTCTTC
CDR3aa: CASSPRITAGGNYNEQFF
abundance: few
j_gene: TRBJ2-1
d_gene: TRBD2
v_gene: TRBV11-1

CDR3nt: TGTGCCAGCAGTTCTCCCTGGACTAGCGGGGGTCCCCTCCAAGAGACCCAGTACTTC
CDR3aa: CASSSPWTSGGPLQETQYF
abundance: many
j_gene: TRBJ2-5
d_gene: TRBD2
v_gene: TRBV28

CDR3nt: TGTGCCAGCAGTTTGGACGGACTAGCGGGGACAGATACGCAGTATTTT
CDR3aa: CASSLDGLAGTDTQYF
abundance: many
j_gene: TRBJ2-3
d_gene: TRBD2
v_gene: TRBV6-2/TRBV6-3

CDR3nt: TGTGCCAGCAATCCCGAGGCAACAGGGCGTTATGGCTACACCTTC
CDR3aa: CASNPEATGRYGYTF
abundance: NA
j_gene: TRBJ1-2
d_gene: NA
v_gene: TRBV7-9

CDR3nt: TGCAGTGCTAGAGAGGGGCCCTTTACAGGGTTTGATCAGCCCCAGCATTTT
CDR3aa: CSAREGPFTGFDQPQHF
abundance: few
j_gene: TRBJ1-5
d_gene: NA
v_gene: TRBV20-1

CDR3nt: TGCAGCGTTGATCGGACAGGGGACTCCTATGGCTACACCTTC
CDR3aa: CSVDRTGDSYGYTF
abundance: few
j_gene: TRBJ1-2
d_gene: TRBD1
v_gene: TRBV29-1

CDR3nt: TGTGCCAGCAGCCTAAGCGGGGGGCCGACCTACAATGAGCAGTTCTTC
CDR3aa: CASSLSGGPTYNEQFF
abundance: NA
j_gene: TRBJ2-1
d_gene: TRBD2
v_gene: TRBV7-9

CDR3nt: TGTGCCAGCAGCGCAGCGCCGGGACTAGCGGGGGCTAGCACAGATACGCAGTATTTT
CDR3aa: CASSAAPGLAGASTDTQYF
abundance: few
j_gene: TRBJ2-3
d_gene: TRBD2
v_gene: TRBV7-8

CDR3nt: TGTGCCAGCAGTTTACGGCTGGACACTGAAGCTTTCTTT
CDR3aa: CASSLRLDTEAFF
abundance: many
j_gene: TRBJ1-1
d_gene: NA
v_gene: TRBV12-3/TRBV12-4

CDR3nt: TGCGCCAGCAGCCAAGATTTTGCCGAGTCCGATCAGTACTTC
CDR3aa: CASSQDFAESDQYF
abundance: NA
j_gene: TRBJ2-7
d_gene: NA
v_gene: TRBV4-1

CDR3nt: TGCAGCGTTCCGGGGGCCTCTGGAAACACCATATATTTT
CDR3aa: CSVPGASGNTIYF
abundance: many
j_gene: TRBJ1-3
d_gene: NA
v_gene: TRBV29-1

CDR3nt: TGTGCCAGCAGCCAAGAGTGGACTAGCGAAGATACGCAGTATTTT
CDR3aa: CASSQEWTSEDTQYF
abundance: few
j_gene: TRBJ2-3
d_gene: TRBD2
v_gene: TRBV4-2

CDR3nt: TGTGCAACGACACCGGCCTATAATTCACCCCTCCACTTT
CDR3aa: CATTPAYNSPLHF
abundance: NA
j_gene: TRBJ1-6
d_gene: NA
v_gene: TRBV2

CDR3nt: TGTGCCAGCAGCGGGACAGGGCTATACAATGAGCAGTTCTTC
CDR3aa: CASSGTGLYNEQFF
abundance: few
j_gene: TRBJ2-1
d_gene: TRBD1
v_gene: TRBV5-6

CDR3nt: TGTGCCAGCAGCTCCGGACTAGCGGGGGGCTATGAGCAGTTCTTC
CDR3aa: CASSSGLAGGYEQFF
abundance: few
j_gene: TRBJ2-1
d_gene: TRBD2
v_gene: TRBV7-3

CDR3nt: TGTGCCAGCAGTGAGACAGCCTCTGGGGCCAACGTCCTGACTTTC
CDR3aa: CASSETASGANVLTF
abundance: many
j_gene: TRBJ2-6
d_gene: NA
v_gene: TRBV6-4

CDR3nt: TGCGCCAGCAGCCGAACTACAGCGCTCCAAGAGACCCAGTACTTC
CDR3aa: CASSRTTALQETQYF
abundance: NA
j_gene: TRBJ2-5
d_gene: NA
v_gene: TRBV5-1

CDR3nt: TGTGCCAGCAGCCAAGATGACGGGGGGGCCTACAATGAGCAGTTCTTC
CDR3aa: CASSQDDGGAYNEQFF
abundance: NA
j_gene: TRBJ2-1
d_gene: TRBD2
v_gene: TRBV4-2

CDR3nt: TGCAGTGCAATGACTAGCGCGCCAGAGACCCAGTACTTC
CDR3aa: CSAMTSAPETQYF
abundance: few
j_gene: TRBJ2-5
d_gene: TRBD2
v_gene: TRBV20-1

CDR3nt: TGCAGTGCTAGAGATCTGGGGGTCGGGGCCCAGTACTTC
CDR3aa: CSARDLGVGAQYF
abundance: NA
j_gene: TRBJ2-5
d_gene: NA
v_gene: TRBV20-1

CDR3nt: TGTGCCAGCAGCCCTACAGCGAGCACAGATACGCAGTATTTT
CDR3aa: CASSPTASTDTQYF
abundance: NA
j_gene: TRBJ2-3
d_gene: NA
v_gene: TRBV7-9

CDR3nt: TGCAGTGCTAGTAATGCACAGGACTACAATGAGCAGTTCTTC
CDR3aa: CSASNAQDYNEQFF
abundance: NA
j_gene: TRBJ2-1
d_gene: NA
v_gene: TRBV20-1